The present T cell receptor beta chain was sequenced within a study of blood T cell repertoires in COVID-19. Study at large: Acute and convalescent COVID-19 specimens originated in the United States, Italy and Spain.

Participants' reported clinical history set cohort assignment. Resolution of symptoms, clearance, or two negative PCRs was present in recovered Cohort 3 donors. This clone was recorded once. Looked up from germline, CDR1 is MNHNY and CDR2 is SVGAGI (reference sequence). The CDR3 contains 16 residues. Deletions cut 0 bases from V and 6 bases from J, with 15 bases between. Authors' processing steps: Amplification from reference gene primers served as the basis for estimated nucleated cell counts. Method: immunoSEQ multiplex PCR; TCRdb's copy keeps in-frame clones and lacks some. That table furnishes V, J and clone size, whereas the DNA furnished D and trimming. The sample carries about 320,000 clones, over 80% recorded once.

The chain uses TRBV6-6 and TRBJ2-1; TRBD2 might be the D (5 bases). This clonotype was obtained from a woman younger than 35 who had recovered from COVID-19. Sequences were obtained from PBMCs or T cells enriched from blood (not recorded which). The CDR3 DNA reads TGTGCCAGCAGTTACTCAAGCACTAGTGATCTCAATGAGCAGTTCTTC. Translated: CASSYSSTSDLNEQFF.